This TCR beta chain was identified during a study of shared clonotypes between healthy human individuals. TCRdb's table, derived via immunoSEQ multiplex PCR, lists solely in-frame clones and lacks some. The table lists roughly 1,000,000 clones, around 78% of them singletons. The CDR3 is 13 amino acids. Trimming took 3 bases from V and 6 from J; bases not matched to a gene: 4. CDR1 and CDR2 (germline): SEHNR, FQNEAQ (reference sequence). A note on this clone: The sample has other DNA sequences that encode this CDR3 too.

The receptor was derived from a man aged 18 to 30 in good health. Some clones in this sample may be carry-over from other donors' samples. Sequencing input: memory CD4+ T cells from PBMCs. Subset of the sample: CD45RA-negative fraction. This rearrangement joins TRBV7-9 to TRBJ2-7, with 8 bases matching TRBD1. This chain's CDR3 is CASSLTGVGEQYF. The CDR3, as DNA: TGTGCCAGCAGCTTGACAGGGGTGGGCGAGCAGTACTTC.